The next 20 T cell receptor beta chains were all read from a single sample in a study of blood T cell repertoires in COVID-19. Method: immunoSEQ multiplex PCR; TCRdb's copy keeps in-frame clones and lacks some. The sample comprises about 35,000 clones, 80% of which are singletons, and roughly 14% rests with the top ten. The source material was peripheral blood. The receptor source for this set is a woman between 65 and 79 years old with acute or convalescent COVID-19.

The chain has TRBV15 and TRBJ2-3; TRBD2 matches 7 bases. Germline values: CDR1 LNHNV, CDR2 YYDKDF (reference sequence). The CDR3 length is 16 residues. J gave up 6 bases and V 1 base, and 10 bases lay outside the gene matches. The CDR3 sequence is CATSRVSGAPHDTQYF. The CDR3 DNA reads TGTGCCACCAGCAGAGTGAGCGGGGCCCCCCATGATACGCAGTATTTT. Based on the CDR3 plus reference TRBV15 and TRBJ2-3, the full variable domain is DAMVIQNPRYQVTQFGKPVTLSCSQTLNHNVMYWYQQKSSQAPKLLFHYYDKDFNNEADTPDNFQSRRPNTSFCFLDIRSPGLGDTAMYLCATSRVSGAPHDTQYFGPGTRLTVL.

As DNA, the CDR3 is TGTGCCAGCAGCTATAAAATCCGGGACAGGGTCTATGGCTACACCTTC. This translates into CASSYKIRDRVYGYTF. The rearrangement links TRBV7-9 to TRBJ1-2; 9 nucleotides agree with TRBD1. V trimming: 4 bases; J trimming: 4 bases; junction bases outside the gene matches: 10. The CDR3 is 16 residues long. The V gene's germline CDR1 is SEHNR and CDR2 FQNEAQ (reference sequence).

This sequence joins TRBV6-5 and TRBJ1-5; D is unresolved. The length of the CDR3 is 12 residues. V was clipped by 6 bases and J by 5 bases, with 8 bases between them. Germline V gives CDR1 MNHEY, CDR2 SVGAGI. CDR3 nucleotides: TGTGCCAGCAGCTCAGGTCATCAGCCCCAGCATTTT. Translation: CASSSGHQPQHF.

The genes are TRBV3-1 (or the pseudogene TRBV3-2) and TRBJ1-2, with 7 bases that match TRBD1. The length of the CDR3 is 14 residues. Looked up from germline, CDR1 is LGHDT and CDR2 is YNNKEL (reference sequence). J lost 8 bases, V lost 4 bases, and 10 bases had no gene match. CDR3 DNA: TGTGCCAGCAGCCCCTCGGCAGGGGGTGGGGGCTACACCTTC. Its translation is CASSPSAGGGGYTF.

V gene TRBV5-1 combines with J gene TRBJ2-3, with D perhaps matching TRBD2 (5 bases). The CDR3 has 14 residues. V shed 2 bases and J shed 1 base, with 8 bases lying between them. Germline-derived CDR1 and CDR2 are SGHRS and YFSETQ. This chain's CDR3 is CASSLQLGTDTQYF. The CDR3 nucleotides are TGCGCCAGCAGCTTACAACTAGGCACAGATACGCAGTATTTT.

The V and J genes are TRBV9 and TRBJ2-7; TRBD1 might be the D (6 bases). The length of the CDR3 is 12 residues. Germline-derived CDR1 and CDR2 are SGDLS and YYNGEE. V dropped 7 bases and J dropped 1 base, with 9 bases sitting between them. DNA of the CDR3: TGTGCCAGCGGGGGACAATCCTACGAGCAGTACTTC. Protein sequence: CASGGQSYEQYF.

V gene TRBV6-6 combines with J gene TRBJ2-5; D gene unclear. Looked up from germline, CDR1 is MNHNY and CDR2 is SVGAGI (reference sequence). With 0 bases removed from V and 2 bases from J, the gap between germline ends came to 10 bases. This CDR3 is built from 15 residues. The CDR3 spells CASSYSVGVQETQYF. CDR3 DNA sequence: TGTGCCAGCAGTTACTCCGTCGGTGTTCAAGAGACCCAGTACTTC.

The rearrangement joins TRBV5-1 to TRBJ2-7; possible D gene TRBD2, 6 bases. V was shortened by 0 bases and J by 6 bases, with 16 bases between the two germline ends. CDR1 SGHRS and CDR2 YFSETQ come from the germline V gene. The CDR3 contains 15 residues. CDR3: CASSLVGGSVGEQYF. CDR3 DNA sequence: TGCGCCAGCAGCTTGGTGGGGGGATCGGTCGGCGAGCAGTACTTC.

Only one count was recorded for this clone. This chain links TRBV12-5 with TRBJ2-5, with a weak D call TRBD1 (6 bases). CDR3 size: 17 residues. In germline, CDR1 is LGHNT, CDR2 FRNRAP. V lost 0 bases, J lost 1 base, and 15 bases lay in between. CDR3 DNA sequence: TGTGCTAGTGGTTTGGTAGGGAAACAGGGAACCCAAGAGACCCAGTACTTC. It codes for CASGLVGKQGTQETQYF.

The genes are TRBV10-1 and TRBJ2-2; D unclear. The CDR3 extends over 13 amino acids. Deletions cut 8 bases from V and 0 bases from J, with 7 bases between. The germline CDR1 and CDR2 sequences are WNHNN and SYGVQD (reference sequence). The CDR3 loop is CASGEANTGELFF. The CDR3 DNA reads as TGCGCCAGCGGAGAGGCGAACACCGGGGAGCTGTTTTTT.

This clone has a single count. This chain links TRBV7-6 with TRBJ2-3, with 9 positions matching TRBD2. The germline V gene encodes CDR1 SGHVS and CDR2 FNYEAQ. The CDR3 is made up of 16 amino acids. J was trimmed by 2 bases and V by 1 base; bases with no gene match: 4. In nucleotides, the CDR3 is TGTGCCAGCAGCTTAGGGCGGGGGGGCCTCACAGATACGCAGTATTTT. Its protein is CASSLGRGGLTDTQYF. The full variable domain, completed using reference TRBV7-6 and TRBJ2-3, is GAGVSQSPRYKVTKRGQDVALRCDPISGHVSLYWYRQALGQGPEFLTYFNYEAQQDKSGLPNDRFSAERPEGSISTLTIQRTEQRDSAMYRCASSLGRGGLTDTQYFGPGTRLTVL.

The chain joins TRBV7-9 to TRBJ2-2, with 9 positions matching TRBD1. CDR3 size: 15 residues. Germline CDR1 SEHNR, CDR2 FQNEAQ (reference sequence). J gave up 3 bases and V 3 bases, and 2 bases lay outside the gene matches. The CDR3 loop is CASSLGQGDTGELFF. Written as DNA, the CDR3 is TGTGCCAGCAGCTTGGGACAGGGTGACACCGGGGAGCTGTTTTTT.

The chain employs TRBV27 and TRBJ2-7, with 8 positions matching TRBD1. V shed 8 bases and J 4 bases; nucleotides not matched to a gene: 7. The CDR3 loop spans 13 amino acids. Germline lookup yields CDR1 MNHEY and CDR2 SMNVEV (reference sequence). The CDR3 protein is CASAGTGRYEQYF. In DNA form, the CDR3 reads TGTGCCAGCGCCGGGACAGGAAGGTACGAGCAGTACTTC.

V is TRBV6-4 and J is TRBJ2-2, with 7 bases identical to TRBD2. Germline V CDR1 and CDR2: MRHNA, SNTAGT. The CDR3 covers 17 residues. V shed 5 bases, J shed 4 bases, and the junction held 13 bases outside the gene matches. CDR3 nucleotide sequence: TGTGCCAGCAGTCCCCTCCTTGCTAGCGGCACCACCGGGGAGCTGTTTTTT. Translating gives CASSPLLASGTTGELFF.

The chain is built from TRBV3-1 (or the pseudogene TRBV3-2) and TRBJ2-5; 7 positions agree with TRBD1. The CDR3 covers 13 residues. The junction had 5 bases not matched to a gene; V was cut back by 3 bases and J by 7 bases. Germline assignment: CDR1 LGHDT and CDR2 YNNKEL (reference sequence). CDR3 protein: CASSQTGSGTQYF. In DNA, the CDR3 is TGTGCCAGCAGCCAGACAGGGTCAGGGACCCAGTACTTC.

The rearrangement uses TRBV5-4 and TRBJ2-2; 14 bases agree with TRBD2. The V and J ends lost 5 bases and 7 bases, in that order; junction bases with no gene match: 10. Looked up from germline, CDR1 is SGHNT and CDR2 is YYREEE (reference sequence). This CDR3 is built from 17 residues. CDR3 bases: TGTGCCAGCAGTGTACCGGGACTAGCGGGAGAGTACGGGGAGCTGTTTTTT. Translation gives CASSVPGLAGEYGELFF.

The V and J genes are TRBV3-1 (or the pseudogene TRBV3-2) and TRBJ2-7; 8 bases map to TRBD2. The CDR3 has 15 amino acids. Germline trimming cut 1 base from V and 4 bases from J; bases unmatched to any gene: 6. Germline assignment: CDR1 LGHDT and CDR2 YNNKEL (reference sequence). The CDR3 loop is CASSQGSGRQYEQYF. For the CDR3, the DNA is TGTGCCAGCAGCCAAGGAAGCGGGAGACAGTACGAGCAGTACTTC.

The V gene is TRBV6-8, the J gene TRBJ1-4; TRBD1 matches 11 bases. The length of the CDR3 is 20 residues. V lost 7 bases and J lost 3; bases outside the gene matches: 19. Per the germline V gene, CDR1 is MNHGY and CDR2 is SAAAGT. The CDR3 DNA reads TGTGCCAGCACCCCCTCGAAGGGACAGGGGGATGTAGGGGCTAATGAAAAACTGTTTTTT. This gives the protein CASTPSKGQGDVGANEKLFF.

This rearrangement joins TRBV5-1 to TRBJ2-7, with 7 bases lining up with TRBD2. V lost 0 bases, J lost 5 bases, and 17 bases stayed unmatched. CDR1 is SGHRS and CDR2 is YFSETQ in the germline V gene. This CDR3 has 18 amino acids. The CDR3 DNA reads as TGCGCCAGCAGCTTGGGACCAGCGAGGAGGGACTACGGGAACGAGCAGTACTTC. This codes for CASSLGPARRDYGNEQYF.

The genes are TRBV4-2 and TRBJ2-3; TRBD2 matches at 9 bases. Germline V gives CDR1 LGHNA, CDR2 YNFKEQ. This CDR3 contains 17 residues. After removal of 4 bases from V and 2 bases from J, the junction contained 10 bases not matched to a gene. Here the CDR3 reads CASSPGGGGAPTDTQYF. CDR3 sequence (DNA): TGTGCCAGCAGCCCGGGGGGCGGGGGGGCCCCCACAGATACGCAGTATTTT.